These T cell receptor beta chains were read from a single sample in a study of human T cells and chemical hapten exposure. Each CDR3 protein gets one entry after TCRdb re-called the RACE reads with MiXCR. The sample includes around 45,000 distinct CDR3 sequences, roughly 3.5% of them seen just once. The sample comprised whole blood. These TCRs come from a human donor in good health. Some clones in this sample may be carry-over from other donors' samples. Each CDR3 is given with its conserved first and last residue. The D gene is left open where the match is weak. Clone size appears in some rows only: once, few, many, or a class for an expanded clone.

TRBD2	few	TRBV20-1	TRBJ2-5	15	CSASSAHLAEETQYF	TGCAGTGCTAGTTCCGCACATCTAGCGGAAGAGACCCAGTACTTC
NA	many	TRBV29-1	TRBJ2-1	17	CSVDGTELVLSYNEQFF	TGCAGCGTTGACGGGACGGAACTAGTCTTGTCCTACAATGAGCAGTTCTTC
TRBD1	many	TRBV7-9	TRBJ1-2	14	CASSLRQGSNGYTF	TGTGCCAGCAGCTTAAGACAGGGTTCGAACGGCTACACCTTC
NA	few	TRBV14	TRBJ2-1	15	CASSHIAPSYNEQFF	TGTGCCAGCAGCCATATAGCCCCCTCCTACAATGAGCAGTTCTTC
NA	many	TRBV6-5	TRBJ2-5	13	CASSSDPRKTQYF	TGTGCCAGCAGTTCCGACCCGCGGAAGACCCAGTACTTC
NA	many	TRBV27	TRBJ1-5	12	CASGFINQPQHF	TGTGCCAGCGGATTCATCAATCAGCCCCAGCATTTT
NA	many	TRBV29-1	TRBJ2-5	10	CSLGAETQYF	TGCAGCCTAGGGGCGGAGACCCAGTACTTC
TRBD2	few	TRBV30	TRBJ2-7	14	CAWSLAGVIYEQYF	TGTGCCTGGAGCCTAGCGGGAGTTATCTACGAGCAGTACTTC
TRBD2	few	TRBV3-1	TRBJ2-1	16	CASSHLDGRAYNEQFF	TGTGCCAGCAGCCACTTAGACGGGAGGGCCTACAATGAGCAGTTCTTC
TRBD2	few	TRBV4-1	TRBJ2-5	15	CASSHGEGFQETQYF	TGCGCCAGCAGCCACGGGGAGGGGTTCCAAGAGACCCAGTACTTC
TRBD1	few	TRBV28	TRBJ2-5	14	CASSSRGPSETQYF	TGTGCCAGCAGTTCCAGGGGGCCTTCGGAGACCCAGTACTTC
TRBD2	NA	TRBV7-6	TRBJ2-7	15	CASSLRLAGPYEQYF	TGTGCCAGCAGCTTACGACTAGCGGGCCCCTACGAGCAGTACTTC
NA	NA	TRBV7-9	TRBJ2-6	17	CASSRGGPSSGANVLTF	TGTGCCAGCAGCCGCGGAGGACCTAGCTCTGGGGCCAACGTCCTGACTTTC
TRBD1	many	TRBV18	TRBJ2-7	20	CASSPGADRAVAPIEYEQYF	TGTGCCAGCTCACCAGGAGCCGACAGGGCCGTAGCCCCTATTGAGTACGAGCAGTACTTC
NA	many	TRBV19	TRBJ2-1	15	CASSLKSLPRNEQFF	TGTGCCAGTAGTTTAAAGTCGTTACCCCGCAATGAGCAGTTCTTC
TRBD2	many	TRBV12-3/TRBV12-4	TRBJ2-1	15	CASSLGTSGHNEQFF	TGTGCCAGCAGTTTGGGGACTAGCGGACACAATGAGCAGTTCTTC
NA	many	TRBV30	TRBJ1-5	14	CAWSEGQSNQPQHF	TGTGCCTGGAGCGAAGGACAGAGCAATCAGCCCCAGCATTTT
NA	many	TRBV7-9	TRBJ2-3	10	CASSSDTQYF	TGTGCCAGCAGCTCAGATACGCAGTATTTT
TRBD1	many	TRBV9	TRBJ2-2	15	CASSARTGITGELFF	TGTGCCAGCAGCGCAAGGACAGGGATCACCGGGGAGCTGTTTTTT
NA	many	TRBV28	TRBJ2-3	13	CASSLFTRETQYF	TGTGCCAGCAGTTTATTTACTAGGGAAACGCAGTATTTT
NA	many	TRBV12-3/TRBV12-4	TRBJ2-7	14	CASSPGRSSYEQYF	TGTGCCAGCAGCCCGGGTCGCAGCTCCTACGAGCAGTACTTC
TRBD1	many	TRBV4-1	TRBJ2-7	16	CASSQGPGQGTYEQYF	TGCGCCAGCAGCCAGGGCCCGGGACAGGGGACCTACGAGCAGTACTTC
TRBD1	many	TRBV29-1	TRBJ2-7	14	CSVERGPPTYEQYF	TGCAGCGTTGAAAGGGGGCCCCCGACCTACGAGCAGTACTTC